Listed here is a single T cell receptor beta chain. The V end lost 1 base, the J end lost 7 bases, and 10 bases lay between the germline ends. Germline loops: CDR1 MGHRA, CDR2 YSYEKL. The CDR3 length is 13 residues. This entry comes from a study of identical twins. TCRdb ran MiXCR on the 5' RACE reads and lists one entry per CDR3 protein. The sample lists about 1.7 million distinct CDR3 sequences; around 33% were seen once. The V gene is TRBV4-1, the J gene TRBJ1-2; D unclear. The sequence was obtained from a newborn girl in good health. Sequencing was carried out using cord blood. CDR3 DNA sequence: TGCGCCAGCAGCCAAGTTCCCTTCGTTGGCTACACCTTC. This encodes CASSQVPFVGYTF.